This T cell receptor (beta chain) was obtained from a study of response to subunit inactivated influenza vaccine. Points from the study as a whole: There was a suggestion from the authors that each seasonal influenza vaccination recruits few new T cells.

TCRdb ran MiXCR on the RT-PCR reads and lists one entry per CDR3 protein. The table shows some 500,000 distinct CDR3 sequences, with 15% to 20% occurring only once. Trimming left V 3 bases short and J 2 bases short, with 14 bases between. The CDR3 spans 15 residues. Germline values: CDR1 SGHAT, CDR2 FQNNGV. In regard to this clonotype: Its antigen is as yet unknown.

Sequenced here: CD4+ T cells sorted from PBMCs, sampled about 24 months after vaccination. This clonotype originated in a man aged 50 to 69 who received an inactivated influenza vaccine. The chain links TRBV11-2 to TRBJ2-7; the D gene is possibly TRBD2 (6 bases). CDR3 in amino acids: CASSFPRRGPYEQYF. CDR3 bases: TGTGCCAGCAGCTTCCCCAGGAGGGGACCCTACGAGCAGTACTTC.